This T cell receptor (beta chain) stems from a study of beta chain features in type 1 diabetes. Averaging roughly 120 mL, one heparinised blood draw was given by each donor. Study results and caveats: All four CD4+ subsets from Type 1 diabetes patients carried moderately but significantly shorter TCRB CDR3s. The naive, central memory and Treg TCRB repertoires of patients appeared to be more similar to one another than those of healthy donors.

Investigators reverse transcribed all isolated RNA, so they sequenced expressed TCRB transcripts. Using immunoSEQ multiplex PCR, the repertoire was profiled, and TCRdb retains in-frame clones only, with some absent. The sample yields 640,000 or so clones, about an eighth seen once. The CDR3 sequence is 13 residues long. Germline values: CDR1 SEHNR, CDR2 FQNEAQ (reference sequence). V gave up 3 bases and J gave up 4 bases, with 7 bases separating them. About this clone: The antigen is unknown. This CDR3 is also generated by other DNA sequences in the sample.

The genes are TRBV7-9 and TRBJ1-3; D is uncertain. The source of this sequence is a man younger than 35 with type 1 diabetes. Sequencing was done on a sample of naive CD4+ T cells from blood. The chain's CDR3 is CASSFPAGNTIYF. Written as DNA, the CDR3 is TGTGCCAGCAGCTTCCCAGCGGGAAACACCATATATTTT.